What follows are 10 T cell receptor beta chains derived from one specimen sequenced in a study of blood T cell repertoires in COVID-19 (TCRdb year 2020). The library came from the immunoSEQ multiplex PCR assay. This immuneACCESS table, as held by TCRdb, lists in-frame sequences with V and J called but not all clones. Of the missing ones, under half trace to an unresolved V gene in checked studies; the others have no known cause. The sample profile shows 400,000 to 500,000 clones; roughly 88% of them were found once. Jointly, the top ten make up approximately 1.3% of the sample. Sequencing was carried out using PBMCs or T cells enriched from blood (not recorded which). Source of these receptors: a woman under 30 who had been exposed to COVID-19.

This clone came up a few times. V gene TRBV14 combines with J gene TRBJ2-7; 9 bases are shared with TRBD2. The CDR3 covers 16 residues. Germline V gives CDR1 SGHDN, CDR2 FVKESK. J gave up 9 bases and V 0 bases, and 12 bases lay outside the gene matches. DNA for the CDR3: TGTGCCAGCAGCCAAGAGGGGAGCCTAGCGGGGATCCGGCAGTACTTC. This codes for CASSQEGSLAGIRQYF.

This rearrangement joins TRBV5-1 to TRBJ2-1, with 15 bases matching TRBD2. The germline gives CDR1 SGHRS, CDR2 YFSETQ. Germline trimming cut 3 bases from V and 2 bases from J; bases unmatched to any gene: 3. The CDR3 length is 17 residues. The chain's CDR3 is CASSSGLAGGPYNEQFF. The CDR3 coding sequence is TGCGCCAGCAGCTCAGGACTAGCGGGAGGGCCCTACAATGAGCAGTTCTTC.

V gene TRBV2 combines with J gene TRBJ2-7; D gene ambiguous. Germline-derived CDR1 and CDR2 are SNHLY and FYNNEI. This CDR3 is 13 amino acids long. V lost 7 bases and J 1 base, leaving 11 bases between the germline ends. CDR3 protein: CASTLTFSYEQYF. Here the CDR3 DNA reads TGTGCCAGCACTTTAACATTTTCCTACGAGCAGTACTTC.

This chain uses TRBV4-1 with TRBJ1-5; a possible D gene is TRBD1 (6 bases). Germline lookup yields CDR1 MGHRA and CDR2 YSYEKL. Trimming removed 1 base at V and 5 bases at J, with 12 bases between. The CDR3 covers 15 residues. The CDR3 loop reads CASSQATGIYQPQHF. The CDR3 DNA reads as TGCGCCAGCAGCCAAGCTACAGGGATTTATCAGCCCCAGCATTTT.

The V call is TRBV19, the J call TRBJ1-2; 11 positions match TRBD1. The CDR3 consists of 14 residues. Unmatched junction bases numbered 7, after V lost 7 bases and J lost 6 bases. The germline V gene has CDR1 LNHDA and CDR2 SQIVND (reference sequence). Here the CDR3 DNA reads TGTGCCAGTACCCGGGACAGGGGGAGCAATGGCTACACCTTC. Protein: CASTRDRGSNGYTF. Together with reference TRBV19 and TRBJ1-2, the CDR3 gives the full variable domain: DGGITQSPKYLFRKEGQNVTLSCEQNLNHDAMYWYRQDPGQGLRLIYYSQIVNDFQKGDIAEGYSVSREKKESFPLTVTSAQKNPTAFYLCASTRDRGSNGYTFGSGTRLTVV.

This rearrangement joins TRBV7-6 to TRBJ1-3; no definite D call. CDR1 and CDR2 (germline): SGHVS, FNYEAQ. The length of the CDR3 is 22 residues. V shed 0 bases and J shed 0 bases, with 27 bases lying between them. CDR3 sequence: CASSLAPGVKLPRELSGNTIYF. The CDR3 region has the DNA TGTGCCAGCAGCTTAGCGCCCGGGGTAAAACTGCCCCGGGAACTCTCTGGAAACACCATATATTTT.

This rearrangement joins TRBV27 to TRBJ2-7; tentative D call: TRBD2 (6 bases). CDR1 and CDR2 from the germline V gene are MNHEY and SMNVEV (reference sequence). The CDR3 sequence is 14 residues long. Trimming removed 5 bases from V and 7 bases from J, with 18 bases in between. The CDR3 protein is CASSPGSPGVEQYF. CDR3 coding DNA: TGTGCCAGCAGTCCCGGGAGTCCGGGAGTGGAGCAGTACTTC.

The J gene is TRBJ1-2, the V gene TRBV11-1; TRBD1 matches at 7 bases. Trimming cost V 3 bases and J 5 bases; bases outside gene matches: 9. From germline, CDR1 is SGHAT and CDR2 FQDESV (reference sequence). CDR3 length: 15 amino acids. CDR3 amino acids: CASSFNRGREYGYTF. The CDR3 DNA follows: TGTGCCAGCAGCTTTAACAGGGGAAGGGAATATGGCTACACCTTC. Full variable domain (remainder filled in from reference TRBV11-1 and TRBJ1-2): EAEVAQSPRYKITEKSQAVAFWCDPISGHATLYWYRQILGQGPELLVQFQDESVVDDSQLPKDRFSAERLKGVDSTLKIQPAELGDSAMYLCASSFNRGREYGYTFGSGTRLTVV.

The chain recombines TRBV7-2 with TRBJ2-1; a possible D gene is TRBD1 (6 bases). The CDR3 consists of 16 residues. CDR1 is SGHTA, CDR2 FQGNSA, per germline. The V and J ends lost 1 base and 6 bases respectively, with 16 bases between them. Here the CDR3 reads CASSLDSGATSNEQFF. DNA of the CDR3: TGTGCCAGCAGCTTAGATTCAGGGGCGACCTCCAATGAGCAGTTCTTC. The full variable domain, its missing parts supplied by reference TRBV7-2 and TRBJ2-1, is GAGVSQSPSNKVTEKGKDVELRCDPISGHTALYWYRQSLGQGLEFLIYFQGNSAPDKSGLPSDRFSAERTGGSVSTLTIQRTQQEDSAVYLCASSLDSGATSNEQFFGPGTRLTVL.

The rearrangement links TRBV28 to TRBJ2-5; TRBD1 matches 12 bases. CDR3 size: 14 residues. Per germline, CDR1 MDHEN and CDR2 SYDVKM. Trimming cost V 8 bases and J 5 bases; bases outside gene matches: 6. For the CDR3, the DNA is TGTGCCAGCGGGACAGGGGGCCTTTTGGAGACCCAGTACTTC. As protein: CASGTGGLLETQYF.